In this sample, the clone carrying this T cell receptor beta chain is medium-sized (0.01 to 0.1%). Its antigen remains unidentified. These data are taken from a study of T cell repertoires in cytomegalovirus infection. General study results and limits: The ex vivo response was dominated by HLA-C-restricted CMV-specific TCR beta clonotypes.

This CDR3 contains 18 residues. CDR1 is SGHNT and CDR2 is YENEEA in the germline V gene. The trim removed 1 base at V and 0 bases at J, leaving 7 bases unmatched. TCRdb independently ran MiXCR on the reads; one entry per CDR3 protein. The top ten hold roughly 12% of the sample, which has 830,000 or so distinct CDR3 sequences, approximately 32% seen once. This sample comprised cultured CD8+ T cells from PBMCs, obtained from culture after CMV antigen stimulation. The rearrangement joins TRBV11-3 to TRBJ1-4; 8 positions match TRBD1. The clonotype was recovered from a human donor in good health (CMV status not recorded). Some clones in this sample may be carry-over from other donors' samples. The CDR3 region is CASSLAGDRRPTNEKLFF. CDR3 DNA sequence: TGTGCCAGCAGCTTAGCGGGGGACAGGAGACCAACTAATGAAAAACTGTTTTTT. The entire variable domain, with the rest obtained from reference TRBV11-3 and TRBJ1-4, is as follows: EAGVVQSPRYKIIEKKQPVAFWCNPISGHNTLYWYLQNLGQGPELLIRYENEEAVDDSQLPKDRFSAERLKGVDSTLKIQPAELGDSAVYLCASSLAGDRRPTNEKLFFGSGTQLSVL.